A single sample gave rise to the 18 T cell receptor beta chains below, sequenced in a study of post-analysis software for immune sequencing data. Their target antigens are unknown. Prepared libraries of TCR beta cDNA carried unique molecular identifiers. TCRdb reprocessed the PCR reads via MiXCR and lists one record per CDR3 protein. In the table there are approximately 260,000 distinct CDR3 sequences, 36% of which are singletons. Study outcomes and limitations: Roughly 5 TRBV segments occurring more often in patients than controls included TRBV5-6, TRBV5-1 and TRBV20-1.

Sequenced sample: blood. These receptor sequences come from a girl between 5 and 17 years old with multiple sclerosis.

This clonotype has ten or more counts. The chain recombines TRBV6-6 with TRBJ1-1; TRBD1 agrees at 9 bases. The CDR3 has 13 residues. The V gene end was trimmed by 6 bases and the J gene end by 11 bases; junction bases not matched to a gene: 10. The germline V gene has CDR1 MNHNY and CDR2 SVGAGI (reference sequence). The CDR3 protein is CASSVGQGIRAFF. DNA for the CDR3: TGTGCCAGCAGCGTGGGACAGGGTATACGTGCTTTCTTT.

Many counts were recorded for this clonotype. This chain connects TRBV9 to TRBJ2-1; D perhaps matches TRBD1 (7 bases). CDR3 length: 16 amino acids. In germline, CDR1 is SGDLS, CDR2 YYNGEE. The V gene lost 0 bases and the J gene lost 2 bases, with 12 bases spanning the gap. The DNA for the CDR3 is TGTGCCAGCAGCGTAGCTGGCGGGACAGCCTACAATGAGCAGTTCTTC. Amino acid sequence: CASSVAGGTAYNEQFF.

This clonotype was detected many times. The CDR3 DNA is TGCAGCGTTGCAGGACAGGGGGCGTTCGGGGCCAACGTCCTGACTTTC. This encodes CSVAGQGAFGANVLTF. V is TRBV29-1 and J is TRBJ2-6; 11 bases fit TRBD1. The length of the CDR3 is 16 residues. The V gene end was trimmed by 4 bases and the J gene end by 4 bases; junction bases not matched to a gene: 6. Germline V gene sequence: CDR1 SQVTM, CDR2 ANQGSEA. Complete variable domain (other parts from reference TRBV29-1 and TRBJ2-6): SAVISQKPSRDICQRGTSLTIQCQVDSQVTMMFWYRQQPGQSLTLIATANQGSEATYESGFVIDKFPISRPNLTFSTLTVSNMSPEDSSIYLCSVAGQGAFGANVLTFGAGSRLTVL.

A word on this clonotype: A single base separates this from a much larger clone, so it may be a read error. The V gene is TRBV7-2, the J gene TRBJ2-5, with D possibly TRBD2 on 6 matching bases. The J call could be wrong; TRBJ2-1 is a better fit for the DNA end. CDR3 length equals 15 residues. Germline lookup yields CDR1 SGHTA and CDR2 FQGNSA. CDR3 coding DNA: TGTGCCAGCAGCTTAGGGGACTTAGCCCAAGAGACCCAGTTCTTC. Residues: CASSLGDLAQETQFF.

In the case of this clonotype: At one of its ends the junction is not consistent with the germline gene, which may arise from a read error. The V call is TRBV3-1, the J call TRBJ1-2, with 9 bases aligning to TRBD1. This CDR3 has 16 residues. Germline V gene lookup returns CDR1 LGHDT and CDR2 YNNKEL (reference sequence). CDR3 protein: CASSQGLTGGDYDYTF. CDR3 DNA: TGTGCCAGCAGCCAAGGGCTAACAGGGGGCGACTATGACTACACCTTC.

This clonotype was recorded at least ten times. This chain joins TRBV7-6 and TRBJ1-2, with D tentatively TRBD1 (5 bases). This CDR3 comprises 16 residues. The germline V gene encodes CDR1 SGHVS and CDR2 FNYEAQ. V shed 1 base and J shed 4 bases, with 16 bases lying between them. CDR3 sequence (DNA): TGTGCCAGCAGCTTAGGGGGGGATCAAGACCTCTATGGCTACACCTTC. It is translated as CASSLGGDQDLYGYTF. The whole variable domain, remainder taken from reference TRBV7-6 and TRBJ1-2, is GAGVSQSPRYKVTKRGQDVALRCDPISGHVSLYWYRQALGQGPEFLTYFNYEAQQDKSGLPNDRFSAERPEGSISTLTIQRTEQRDSAMYRCASSLGGDQDLYGYTFGSGTRLTVV.

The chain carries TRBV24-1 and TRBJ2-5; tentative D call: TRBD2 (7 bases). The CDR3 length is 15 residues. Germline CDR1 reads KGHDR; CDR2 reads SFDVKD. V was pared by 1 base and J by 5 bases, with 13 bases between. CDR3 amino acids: CATSDLGGAGETQYF. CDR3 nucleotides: TGTGCCACCAGTGATTTAGGGGGGGCCGGGGAGACCCAGTACTTC.

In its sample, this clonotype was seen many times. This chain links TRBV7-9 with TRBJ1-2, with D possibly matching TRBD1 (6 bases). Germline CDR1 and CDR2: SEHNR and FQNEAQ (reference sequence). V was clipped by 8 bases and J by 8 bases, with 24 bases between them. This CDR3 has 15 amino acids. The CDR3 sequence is CASARAGVIGGGYTF. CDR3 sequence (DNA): TGTGCCAGCGCACGGGCAGGGGTTATAGGCGGAGGCTACACCTTC. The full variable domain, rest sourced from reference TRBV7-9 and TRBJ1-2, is DTGVSQNPRHKITKRGQNVTFRCDPISEHNRLYWYRQTLGQGPEFLTYFQNEAQLEKSRLLSDRFSAERPKGSFSTLEIQRTEQGDSAMYLCASARAGVIGGGYTFGSGTRLTVV.

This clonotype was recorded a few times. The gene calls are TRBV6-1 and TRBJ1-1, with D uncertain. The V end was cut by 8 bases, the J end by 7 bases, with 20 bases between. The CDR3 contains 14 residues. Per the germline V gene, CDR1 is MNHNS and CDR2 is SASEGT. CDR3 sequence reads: CASRSKGSFGEAFF. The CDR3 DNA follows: TGTGCCAGCCGATCCAAGGGTTCGTTCGGTGAAGCTTTCTTT.

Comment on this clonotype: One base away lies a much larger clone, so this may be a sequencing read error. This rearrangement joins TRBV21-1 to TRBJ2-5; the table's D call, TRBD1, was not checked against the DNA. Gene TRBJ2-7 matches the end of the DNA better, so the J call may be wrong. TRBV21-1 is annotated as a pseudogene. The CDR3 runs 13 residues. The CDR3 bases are TGTGCCAGCAGCAACTCGAGGGGGTGCGAGCAGTACTTC. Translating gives CASSNSRGCEQYF.

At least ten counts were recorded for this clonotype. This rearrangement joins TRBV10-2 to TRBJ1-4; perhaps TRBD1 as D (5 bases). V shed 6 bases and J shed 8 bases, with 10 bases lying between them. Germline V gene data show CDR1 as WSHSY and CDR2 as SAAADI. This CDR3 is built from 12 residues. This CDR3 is CASSLGTEKLFF. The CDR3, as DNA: TGCGCCAGCAGCCTTGGGACCGAAAAACTGTTTTTT.

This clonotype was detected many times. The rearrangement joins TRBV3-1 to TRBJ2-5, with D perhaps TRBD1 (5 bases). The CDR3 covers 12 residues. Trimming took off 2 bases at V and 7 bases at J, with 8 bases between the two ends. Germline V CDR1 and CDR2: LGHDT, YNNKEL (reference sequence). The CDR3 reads CASSQPTGTQYF. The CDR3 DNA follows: TGTGCCAGCAGCCAACCTACAGGGACCCAGTACTTC.

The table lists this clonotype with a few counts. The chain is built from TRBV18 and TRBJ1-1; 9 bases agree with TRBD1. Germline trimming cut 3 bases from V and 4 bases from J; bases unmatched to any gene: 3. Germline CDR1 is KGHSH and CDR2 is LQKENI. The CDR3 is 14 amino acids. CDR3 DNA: TGTGCCAGCTCACCGGGACAGGGTGCCACTGAAGCTTTCTTT. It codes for CASSPGQGATEAFF.

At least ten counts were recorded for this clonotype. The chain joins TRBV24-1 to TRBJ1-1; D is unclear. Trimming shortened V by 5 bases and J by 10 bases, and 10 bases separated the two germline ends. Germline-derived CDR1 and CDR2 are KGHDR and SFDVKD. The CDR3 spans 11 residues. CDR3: CATSGLAGAFF. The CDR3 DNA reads TGTGCCACCAGTGGCTTGGCAGGAGCTTTCTTT.

CDR3 region: CASSPRDQPQHF. CDR3 DNA sequence: TGTGCCAGCAGTCCGCGGGATCAGCCCCAGCATTTT. The chain recombines TRBV7-9 with TRBJ1-5; unclear D gene. CDR1 is SEHNR, CDR2 FQNEAQ, per germline (reference sequence). V gave up 6 bases and J gave up 5 bases, with 8 bases separating them. The CDR3 covers 12 residues. Together with reference TRBV7-9 and TRBJ1-5, the CDR3 gives the full variable domain: DTGVSQNPRHKITKRGQNVTFRCDPISEHNRLYWYRQTLGQGPEFLTYFQNEAQLEKSRLLSDRFSAERPKGSFSTLEIQRTEQGDSAMYLCASSPRDQPQHFGDGTRLSIL.

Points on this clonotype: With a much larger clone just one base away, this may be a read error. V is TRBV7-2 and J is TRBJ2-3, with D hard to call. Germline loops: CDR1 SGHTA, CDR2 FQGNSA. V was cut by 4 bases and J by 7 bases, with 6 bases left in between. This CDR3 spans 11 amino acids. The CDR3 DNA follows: TGTGCCAGCAGCTCAGCAAATACGCAGTATTTT. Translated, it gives CASSSANTQYF.

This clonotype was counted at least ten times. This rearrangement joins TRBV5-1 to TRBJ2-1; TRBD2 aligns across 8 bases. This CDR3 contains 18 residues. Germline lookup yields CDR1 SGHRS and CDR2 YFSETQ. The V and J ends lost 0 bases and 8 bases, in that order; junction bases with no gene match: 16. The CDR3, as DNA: TGCGCCAGCAGCTTGGGGGGTGTGCGGGGACTAGTCCTCGATGAGCAGTTCTTC. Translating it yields CASSLGGVRGLVLDEQFF.

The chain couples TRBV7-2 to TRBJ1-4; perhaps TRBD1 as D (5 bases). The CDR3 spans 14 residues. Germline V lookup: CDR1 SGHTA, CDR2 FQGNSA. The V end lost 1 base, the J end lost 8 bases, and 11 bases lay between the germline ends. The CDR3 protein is CASSLVGTGEKLFF. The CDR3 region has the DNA TGTGCCAGCAGCTTAGTCGGGACTGGAGAAAAACTGTTTTTT.